A selection of T cell receptor beta chains follows, all from one sample in a study of neurological immune-mediated disorders. Via MiXCR, TCRdb re-called the 5' RACE reads, giving one row per CDR3 protein. The top ten hold under 2.5% of the sample, which has 53,000 or so distinct CDR3 sequences, 7% to 10% seen once. The specimen was PBMCs. These receptors all come from a woman between 40 and 50 years old in good health. Both conserved end residues are trimmed from each CDR3. The D gene is left open where the match is weak.

cdr3_length d_call v_call cdr3_aa
13 - TRBV6-5 ASSKTGPSGNTIY
11 TRBD1 TRBV20-1 SAGTGERQPQH
12 - TRBV7-2 ASSPGLLDYEQY
13 - TRBV5-1 ASSSPGLSSYEQY
13 TRBD1 TRBV6-5 ATSPGGGGVSEAF
11 - TRBV7-3 ASSLGQGYGYT
11 - TRBV10-3 AIRGSGDYGYT
14 TRBD2 TRBV7-8 ASSRRTSGSTDTQY
10 - TRBV3-1 ATGLSYNEQF
14 - TRBV18 ASSPPRQARNEKLF
13 TRBD2 TRBV20-1 SASLAGGPADTQY
11 - TRBV9 ASSVGGGAEQY
13 TRBD1 TRBV20-1 SARETGQENEKLF
12 - TRBV3-1 ASSQGQQAYEQY
10 - TRBV25-1 ASGAGAYGYT
12 - TRBV4-3 ASSQSGLHYGYT
13 TRBD1 TRBV12-3/TRBV12-4 ASSLQTGANSPLH
10 - TRBV12-3/TRBV12-4 ASSLDVGRAF
13 - TRBV20-1 SARDPRGLIYEQY
14 TRBD1 TRBV27 ASSLRRQGITTEAF
12 - TRBV20-1 SAKQTYSNQPQH
13 - TRBV2 ASRGPGTLNTEAF
13 - TRBV7-2 ASSYQGAGLSEAF
11 - TRBV29-1 SSARDDTDTQY
11 - TRBV20-1 SASEQVNQPQH
12 - TRBV20-1 SVRTGTNTGELF
12 - TRBV5-6 ASSQLTTTDTQY
11 - TRBV12-3/TRBV12-4 ASSLQGRYEQY
15 TRBD1 TRBV14 ASSQETWTGGFYGYT
13 TRBD1 TRBV5-1 ASDGTGARGETQY
11 - TRBV12-3/TRBV12-4 ASSAPTLSEAF
12 - TRBV12-3/TRBV12-4 ASSSATTNEKLF
13 - TRBV5-1 ASSLLRGPYTEAF
10 - TRBV7-2 ASTPTSYGYT
13 TRBD1 TRBV12-3/TRBV12-4 ASSLGGQGAYEQY
14 TRBD1 TRBV4-1 ASSQDRTGGWETQY
13 TRBD2 TRBV7-2 ASSGASGGSRTQY
12 - TRBV9 ASSVDPDIYGYT
11 - TRBV2 ASSEGGVAPQH
11 TRBD2 TRBV20-1 SALGGGSYEQY
12 - TRBV10-3 AISESQGSAGYT
14 - TRBV20-1 SARVSGTRRNTEAF
11 - TRBV7-2 ASSQGLATEAF
11 - TRBV3-1 ASSQINTGELF
14 - TRBV10-3 AIRPLPSSGANVLT
14 - TRBV7-2 ASSLRVGGVLDTQY
14 - TRBV5-1 ASSLRSRTVSYEQY
9 - TRBV20-1 SSSPIDTQY
12 - TRBV9 ASSLTPKDTEAF
12 - TRBV18 ASSPPSSTDTQY
12 - TRBV24-1 ATSDYGVNQPQH
13 - TRBV5-1 ASSFQGVNTGELF
10 - TRBV7-2 ASSPGAGTQY
10 - TRBV5-1 ASSAGQNTQY
13 TRBD1 TRBV5-1 ASSVEGQGRNEQF
13 TRBD2 TRBV6-5 ASSSGLAGYNEQF
12 - TRBV12-3/TRBV12-4 ASSFRVDGYGYT